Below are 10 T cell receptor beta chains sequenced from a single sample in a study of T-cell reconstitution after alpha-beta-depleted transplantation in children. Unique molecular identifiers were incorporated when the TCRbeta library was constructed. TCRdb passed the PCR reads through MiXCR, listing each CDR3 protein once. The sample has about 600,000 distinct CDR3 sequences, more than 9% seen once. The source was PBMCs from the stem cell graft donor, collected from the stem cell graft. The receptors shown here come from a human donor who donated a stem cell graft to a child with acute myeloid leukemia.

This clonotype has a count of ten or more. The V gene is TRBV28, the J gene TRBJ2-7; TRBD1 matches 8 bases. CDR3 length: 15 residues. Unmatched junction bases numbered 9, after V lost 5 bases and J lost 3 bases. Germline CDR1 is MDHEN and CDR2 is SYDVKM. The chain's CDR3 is CASSQLGGQGYEQYF. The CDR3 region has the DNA TGTGCCAGCAGTCAACTTGGAGGACAGGGCTACGAGCAGTACTTC.

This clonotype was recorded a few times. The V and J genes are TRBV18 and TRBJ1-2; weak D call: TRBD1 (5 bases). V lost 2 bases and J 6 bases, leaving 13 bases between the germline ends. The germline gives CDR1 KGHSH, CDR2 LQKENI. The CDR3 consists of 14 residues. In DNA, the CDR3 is TGTGCCAGCTCACCAAGCCCAGGGACGGATGGCTACACCTTC. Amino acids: CASSPSPGTDGYTF. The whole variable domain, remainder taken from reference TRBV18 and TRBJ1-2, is NAGVMQNPRHLVRRRGQEARLRCSPMKGHSHVYWYRQLPEEGLKFMVYLQKENIIDESGMPKERFSAEFPKEGPSILRIQQVVRGDSAAYFCASSPSPGTDGYTFGSGTRLTVV.

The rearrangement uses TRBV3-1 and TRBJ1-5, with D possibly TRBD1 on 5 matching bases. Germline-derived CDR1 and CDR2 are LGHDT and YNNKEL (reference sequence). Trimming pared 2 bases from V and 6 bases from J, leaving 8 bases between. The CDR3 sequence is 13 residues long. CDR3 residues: CASSQQGGQPQHF. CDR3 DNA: TGTGCCAGCAGCCAACAGGGAGGTCAGCCCCAGCATTTT.

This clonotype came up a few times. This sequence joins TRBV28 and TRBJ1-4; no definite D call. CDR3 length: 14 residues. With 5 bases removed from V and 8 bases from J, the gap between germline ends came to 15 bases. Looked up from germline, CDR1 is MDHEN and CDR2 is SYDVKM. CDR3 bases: TGTGCCAGCAGTCCCCCCGCGGTTGGGGAAAAACTGTTTTTT. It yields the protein CASSPPAVGEKLFF.

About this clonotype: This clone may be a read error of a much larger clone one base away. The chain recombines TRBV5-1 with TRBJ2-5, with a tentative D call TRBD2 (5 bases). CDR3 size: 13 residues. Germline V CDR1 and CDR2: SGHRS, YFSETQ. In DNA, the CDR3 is TGCGCCAACAGCCCGGACTACCAAGAGACCCAGTACTTC. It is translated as CANSPDYQETQYF.

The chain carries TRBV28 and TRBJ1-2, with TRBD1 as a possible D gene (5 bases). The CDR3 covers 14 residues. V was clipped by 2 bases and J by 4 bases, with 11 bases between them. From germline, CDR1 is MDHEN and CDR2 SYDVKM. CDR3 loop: CASSLVVRVYGYTF. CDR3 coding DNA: TGTGCCAGCAGTTTAGTTGTCAGGGTCTATGGCTACACCTTC.

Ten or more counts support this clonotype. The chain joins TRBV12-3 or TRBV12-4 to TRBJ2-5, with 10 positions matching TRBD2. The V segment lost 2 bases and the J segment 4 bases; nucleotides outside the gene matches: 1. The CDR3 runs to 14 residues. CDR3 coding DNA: TGTGCCAGCAGTTTATCTAGCGGGAGAGAGACCCAGTACTTC. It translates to CASSLSSGRETQYF.

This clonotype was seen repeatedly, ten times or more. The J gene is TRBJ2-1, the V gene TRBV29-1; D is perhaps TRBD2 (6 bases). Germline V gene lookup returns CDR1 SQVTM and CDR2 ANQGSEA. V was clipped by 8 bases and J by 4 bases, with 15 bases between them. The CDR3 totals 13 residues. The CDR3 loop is CSFWVGTYNEQFF. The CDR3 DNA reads TGCAGCTTCTGGGTGGGGACTTACAATGAGCAGTTCTTC.

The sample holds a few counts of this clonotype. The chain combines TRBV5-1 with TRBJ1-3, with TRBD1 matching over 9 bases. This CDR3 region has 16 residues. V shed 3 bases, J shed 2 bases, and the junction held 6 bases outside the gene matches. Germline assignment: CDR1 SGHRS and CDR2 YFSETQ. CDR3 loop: CASSWAGTGTGNTIYF. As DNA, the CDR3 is TGCGCCAGCAGCTGGGCCGGGACAGGGACTGGAAACACCATATATTTT.

The DNA of the CDR3 is TGCAGCGTTTGGTCAGTAGCCAAAAACATTCAGTACTTC. Translating gives CSVWSVAKNIQYF. The rearrangement uses TRBV29-1 and TRBJ2-4; unclear D gene. The germline gives CDR1 SQVTM, CDR2 ANQGSEA. This CDR3 contains 13 residues. The V end lost 5 bases, the J end lost 0 bases, and 8 bases lay between the germline ends.